This is a list of T cell receptor beta chains from one sample in a study of cytomegalovirus exposure and HLA in healthy donors. TCRdb's table, derived via immunoSEQ multiplex PCR, lists solely in-frame clones and lacks some. In the table there are fewer than 250,000 clones, around 88% of which are singletons. The material sequenced was PBMCs. The receptors here all came from a woman under 30 in good health and CMV-seronegative. Both conserved end residues are part of each CDR3. A D gene is named only where the DNA matches it firmly. Only some rows state a clone size, as once, few, many or a class for expanded clones.

j_gene,d_gene,abundance,v_gene,CDR3aa,CDR3nt
TRBJ1-2,NA,NA,TRBV25-1,CASSKRAGGYTF,TGTGCCAGCAGTAAAAGGGCGGGCGGCTACACCTTC
TRBJ1-1,NA,NA,TRBV25-1,CASSEYGGEAFF,TGTGCCAGCAGTGAATATGGCGGTGAAGCTTTCTTT
TRBJ2-7,TRBD2,NA,TRBV19,CASSIQSGRAYEQYF,TGTGCCAGTAGTATACAGAGCGGGAGGGCCTACGAGCAGTACTTC
TRBJ1-2,NA,NA,TRBV6-5,CASSGGLPSYGYTF,TGTGCCAGCAGTGGGGGACTCCCTTCCTATGGCTACACCTTC
TRBJ1-5,TRBD1,NA,TRBV11-2,CANALQGVNQPQHF,TGTGCCAACGCCCTACAGGGGGTGAATCAGCCCCAGCATTTT
TRBJ2-2,NA,once,TRBV7-6,CASSFLEYTGELFF,TGTGCCAGCAGCTTCCTTGAGTACACCGGGGAGCTGTTTTTT
TRBJ1-1,TRBD1,NA,TRBV10-1,CASSLQGAAAFF,TGCGCCAGCAGCTTACAGGGGGCGGCGGCTTTCTTT
TRBJ2-1,NA,few,TRBV10-3,CAISASSGAPSSYNEQFF,TGTGCCATCAGTGCGAGTAGCGGCGCCCCGAGCTCCTACAATGAGCAGTTCTTC
TRBJ2-1,NA,NA,TRBV7-9,CASSLAVGGANEQFF,TGTGCCAGCAGCTTAGCCGTTGGGGGGGCCAATGAGCAGTTCTTC
TRBJ2-5,TRBD1,NA,TRBV9,CASSSTGTGWETQYF,TGTGCCAGCAGCTCCACAGGGACAGGGTGGGAGACCCAGTACTTC
TRBJ2-2,NA,NA,TRBV5-4,CASTQKGFVAGELFF,TGTGCCAGCACCCAGAAGGGGTTTGTGGCCGGGGAGCTGTTTTTT
TRBJ1-5,NA,NA,TRBV27,CASSSNQGRTSNQPQHF,TGTGCCAGCAGTTCGAACCAGGGGAGAACAAGCAATCAGCCCCAGCATTTT
TRBJ2-3,TRBD2,NA,TRBV9,CASSGLAGASTDTQYF,TGTGCCAGCAGTGGACTAGCGGGGGCCAGCACAGATACGCAGTATTTT
TRBJ2-3,NA,NA,TRBV7-9,CASSLSSWGGEISDTQYF,TGTGCCAGCAGCTTATCCTCGTGGGGGGGCGAAATCTCAGATACGCAGTATTTT
TRBJ2-1,NA,NA,TRBV29-1,CSVEVGLLNEQFF,TGCAGCGTTGAGGTAGGACTCCTCAATGAGCAGTTCTTC
TRBJ1-1,TRBD1,NA,TRBV10-3,CAIAGQGDTEAFF,TGTGCCATCGCAGGACAGGGTGACACTGAAGCTTTCTTT
TRBJ1-1,TRBD1,NA,TRBV18,CASSPRQGAENTEAFF,TGTGCCAGCTCCCCGAGACAGGGGGCGGAGAACACTGAAGCTTTCTTT
TRBJ1-3,NA,once,TRBV29-1,CSVVGGGNTIYF,TGCAGCGTTGTGGGGGGTGGAAACACCATATATTTT
TRBJ1-5,NA,NA,TRBV4-1,CASSQVPSNQPQHF,TGCGCCAGCAGCCAAGTCCCCAGTAATCAGCCCCAGCATTTT
TRBJ1-5,NA,once,TRBV6-5,CASSSNQPQHF,TGTGCCAGCAGTTCTAATCAGCCCCAGCATTTT
TRBJ1-5,NA,NA,TRBV10-3,CAISGVERQPQHF,TGTGCCATCAGTGGTGTAGAGAGACAGCCCCAGCATTTT
TRBJ2-5,TRBD1,NA,TRBV25-1,CASSEQPGGGETQYF,TGTGCCAGCAGTGAACAACCAGGGGGCGGGGAGACCCAGTACTTC
TRBJ2-3,TRBD2,NA,TRBV9,CASSVEGGLAPDTQYF,TGTGCCAGCAGCGTAGAGGGGGGACTAGCCCCAGATACGCAGTATTTT
TRBJ2-1,TRBD2,NA,TRBV7-8,CASIPSGRAREQFF,TGTGCCAGCATCCCTAGCGGGAGGGCCCGTGAGCAGTTCTTC
TRBJ1-3,TRBD1,NA,TRBV12-5,CASGLGTGIGNTIYF,TGTGCTAGTGGTTTGGGGACAGGGATTGGAAACACCATATATTTT
TRBJ1-1,NA,NA,TRBV10-2,CASREDRRTEAFF,TGCGCCAGCAGAGAAGACAGGAGGACTGAAGCTTTCTTT
TRBJ2-3,TRBD1,once,TRBV27,CASSFGTAGTDTQYF,TGTGCCAGCAGTTTTGGGACAGCGGGCACAGATACGCAGTATTTT
TRBJ2-1,NA,once,TRBV7-6,CASSLVLVSENEQFF,TGTGCCAGCAGCTTGGTACTAGTATCTGAGAATGAGCAGTTCTTC
TRBJ2-6,TRBD1,NA,TRBV7-9,CASSLGAGGSSGANVLTF,TGTGCCAGCAGCTTAGGGGCAGGGGGTAGCTCTGGGGCCAACGTCCTGACTTTC
TRBJ1-1,NA,NA,TRBV18,CASSQLRGQTSFF,TGTGCCAGCTCCCAACTGAGGGGACAAACAAGCTTCTTT
TRBJ2-5,TRBD2,NA,TRBV4-2,CASSQAELLAGQETQYF,TGTGCCAGCAGCCAAGCGGAGTTACTAGCGGGGCAAGAGACCCAGTACTTC
TRBJ1-5,NA,few,TRBV5-1,CATPVWSSNQPQHF,TGCGCCACCCCGGTGTGGAGTAGCAATCAGCCCCAGCATTTT
TRBJ2-1,NA,few,TRBV7-2,CASSLAFASSYNEQFF,TGTGCCAGCAGCTTAGCTTTCGCTAGCTCCTACAATGAGCAGTTCTTC
TRBJ2-2,TRBD1,NA,TRBV7-7,CASSPGQLNTGELFF,TGTGCCAGCAGCCCGGGACAGCTTAACACCGGGGAGCTGTTTTTT
TRBJ2-1,TRBD2,NA,TRBV7-9,CASSLALAGVVYNEQFF,TGTGCCAGCAGCTTAGCGCTTGCGGGGGTGGTATACAATGAGCAGTTCTTC
TRBJ1-2,TRBD1,few,TRBV19,CASSIGDRVRKGYTF,TGTGCCAGTAGTATCGGGGACAGGGTGAGGAAGGGCTACACCTTC
TRBJ2-1,TRBD2,few,TRBV18,CASSPQLAGADEQFF,TGTGCCAGCTCACCACAGTTAGCGGGAGCAGATGAGCAGTTCTTC
TRBJ1-3,TRBD1,NA,TRBV5-1,CASSSGTGPGNTIYF,TGCGCCAGCAGTTCGGGGACAGGGCCGGGAAACACCATATATTTT
TRBJ2-1,NA,NA,TRBV20-1,CSATWRAGTFF,TGCAGTGCTACCTGGAGAGCGGGTACGTTCTTC
TRBJ1-2,TRBD1,once,TRBV5-3,CARSSPRDRVHGYTF,TGTGCCAGAAGCTCCCCCCGGGACAGGGTTCATGGCTACACCTTC
TRBJ2-2,TRBD2,NA,TRBV6-1,CASSEMGLVTGELFF,TGTGCCAGCAGTGAAATGGGACTAGTAACCGGGGAGCTGTTTTTT
TRBJ2-2,NA,NA,TRBV19,CASRPQRANTGELFF,TGTGCCAGTAGACCGCAGAGGGCGAACACCGGGGAGCTGTTTTTT
TRBJ2-3,TRBD2,NA,TRBV29-1,CSVERREQGLASTDTQYF,TGCAGCGTTGAACGGCGGGAGCAGGGACTAGCGAGCACAGATACGCAGTATTTT
TRBJ2-5,NA,NA,TRBV19,CASTHGGVETQYF,TGTGCCAGTACCCACGGCGGGGTTGAGACCCAGTACTTC
TRBJ2-5,TRBD1,few,TRBV10-3,CAISVTGSGETQYF,TGTGCCATCAGTGTGACAGGGTCGGGAGAGACCCAGTACTTC
TRBJ1-1,NA,few,TRBV30,CAGCRMNTEAFF,TGTGCCGGTTGCAGGATGAACACTGAAGCTTTCTTT
TRBJ1-4,NA,NA,TRBV4-1,CASSQEVYGEKLFF,TGCGCCAGCAGCCAAGAAGTATACGGGGAAAAACTGTTTTTT
TRBJ1-2,TRBD1,NA,TRBV11-2,CASSPGQGRNYGYTF,TGTGCCAGCAGCCCTGGACAGGGGCGAAACTATGGCTACACCTTC